Included here is one T cell receptor beta chain sequence, with context. The data were produced by immunoSEQ multiplex PCR, yet TCRdb's version contains in-frame clones alone and is incomplete. The data hold 2 million to 2.5 million clones, with about 90% observed a single time. This sample was taken from a study of shared clonotypes between healthy human individuals. Trimming pared 1 base from V and 5 bases from J, leaving 12 bases between. The CDR3 has 15 residues. Germline CDR1 is SGHVS and CDR2 is FQNEAQ. The V and J genes are TRBV7-8 and TRBJ2-1; D remains ambiguous. This clonotype was obtained from a man between 18 and 35 years old in good health. Some clones in this sample may be carry-over from other donors' samples. Sample: naive CD4+ T cells from PBMCs. Documented subset: CD45RA+ positively selected. The DNA for the CDR3 is TGTGCCAGCAGCTTAGGGGTGGGATCGGACAATGAGCAGTTCTTC. As protein: CASSLGVGSDNEQFF.